These 30 T cell receptor beta chains were sequenced from one sample in a study of blood T cell repertoires in COVID-19. Assay used: immunoSEQ multiplex PCR; TCRdb lists only in-frame clones, some missing. The repertoire holds about 240,000 clones, approximately 86% seen once, with about 3.3% in the top ten. Sequencing used PBMCs or T cells enriched from blood (not recorded which). The receptors were gathered from a woman aged 40 to 50 with acute COVID-19.

The CDR3 bases are TGCAGCGTGACTAGCGGGCTTGGCGAGCAGTTCTTC. It is translated as CSVTSGLGEQFF. The rearrangement joins TRBV29-1 to TRBJ2-1; 10 bases agree with TRBD2. Germline V CDR1 and CDR2: SQVTM, ANQGSEA. Trimming cost V 6 bases and J 10 bases; bases outside gene matches: 6. This CDR3 is built from 12 residues.

This chain links TRBV6-1 with TRBJ1-2; D perhaps matches TRBD1 (5 bases). Germline lookup yields CDR1 MNHNS and CDR2 SASEGT. V shed 6 bases and J shed 2 bases, with 10 bases lying between them. The CDR3 covers 13 residues. CDR3 coding DNA: TGTGCCAGCAGGAGGACACCCAACTATGGCTACACCTTC. It is translated as CASRRTPNYGYTF.

The chain has TRBV10-2 and TRBJ2-7, with TRBD1 as a possible D gene (5 bases). This CDR3 is 13 amino acids long. From germline, CDR1 is WSHSY and CDR2 SAAADI. Deletions cut 3 bases from V and 5 bases from J, with 11 bases between. DNA of the CDR3: TGCGCCAGCAGTGAAGACAGATGGGACGAGCAGTACTTC. Encoded protein: CASSEDRWDEQYF.

This sequence joins TRBV11-2 and TRBJ1-5; possible D gene TRBD1, 6 bases. This CDR3 has 16 amino acids. Deletions cut 5 bases from V and 8 bases from J, with 22 bases between. CDR1 and CDR2 from the germline V gene are SGHAT and FQNNGV. DNA of the CDR3: TGTGCCAGCAGCAGTATGGGGGGGCAGGGGAGTAAGCCCCAGCATTTT. This encodes CASSSMGGQGSKPQHF.

CDR3 residues: CAWSVTGVLYEQYF. CDR3 bases: TGTGCCTGGAGTGTCACAGGGGTCCTCTACGAGCAGTACTTC. This chain links TRBV30 with TRBJ2-7; 7 bases map to TRBD1. Per germline, CDR1 GTSNPN and CDR2 SVGIG (reference sequence). Unmatched junction bases numbered 5, after V lost 0 bases and J lost 3 bases. The CDR3 extends over 14 amino acids.

The chain combines TRBV7-9 with TRBJ2-2; 10 bases line up with TRBD1. This CDR3 comprises 16 residues. With 4 bases clipped from V and 5 bases from J, the junction kept 7 bases outside the gene matches. The germline gives CDR1 SEHNR, CDR2 FQNEAQ (reference sequence). The CDR3 region has the DNA TGTGCCAGCAGCTCTCCGGGACAGGGGATAACCGGGGAGCTGTTTTTT. Its protein product is CASSSPGQGITGELFF.

A few counts support this clone. V gene TRBV10-3 combines with J gene TRBJ2-3; TRBD2 might be the D (5 bases). The germline V and J ends were trimmed by 6 bases and 1 base, with 14 bases remaining between them. The CDR3 has 15 residues. Germline CDR1 reads ENHRY; CDR2 reads SYGVKD. The CDR3 DNA reads TGTGCCATCAGAGCGGCCCTCGGGGGCACAGATACGCAGTATTTT. It encodes CAIRAALGGTDTQYF.

The rearrangement joins TRBV11-2 to TRBJ2-3; D unclear. Germline V gene data show CDR1 as SGHAT and CDR2 as FQNNGV. This CDR3 contains 13 residues. V was shortened by 4 bases and J by 5 bases, with 10 bases between the two germline ends. The CDR3 protein is CASSSSRKDTQYF. As DNA, the CDR3 is TGTGCCAGCAGCTCGTCGAGGAAAGATACGCAGTATTTT.

This sequence joins TRBV19 and TRBJ1-1; a possible D gene is TRBD1 (6 bases). The V end lost 4 bases, the J end lost 8 bases, and 11 bases lay between the germline ends. Germline V gene lookup returns CDR1 LNHDA and CDR2 SQIVND (reference sequence). This CDR3 comprises 12 residues. CDR3 sequence (DNA): TGTGCCAGTAGTAACCCCGGGACAGAAGCTTTCTTT. Its translation: CASSNPGTEAFF. The full variable domain, completed using reference TRBV19 and TRBJ1-1, is DGGITQSPKYLFRKEGQNVTLSCEQNLNHDAMYWYRQDPGQGLRLIYYSQIVNDFQKGDIAEGYSVSREKKESFPLTVTSAQKNPTAFYLCASSNPGTEAFFGQGTRLTVV.

On this clone itself: The sample contains more than one DNA sequence encoding this CDR3. The genes are TRBV3-1 (or the pseudogene TRBV3-2) and TRBJ2-3; 9 bases align to TRBD1. V trimming: 3 bases; J trimming: 3 bases; junction bases outside the gene matches: 4. This CDR3 comprises 15 residues. Germline lookup yields CDR1 LGHDT and CDR2 YNNKEL (reference sequence). The CDR3 is CASSQTGGGTDTQYF. The CDR3 bases are TGTGCCAGCAGCCAGACAGGGGGTGGAACAGATACGCAGTATTTT.

The rearrangement links TRBV10-1 to TRBJ2-3; 11 nucleotides align to TRBD1. V shed 3 bases and J 6 bases; nucleotides not matched to a gene: 8. The CDR3 has 16 residues. Per germline, CDR1 WNHNN and CDR2 SYGVQD (reference sequence). The CDR3 loop reads CASSDPEGTGGDTQYF. For the CDR3, the DNA is TGCGCCAGCAGTGACCCAGAAGGGACAGGGGGGGATACGCAGTATTTT.

This clone was observed a few times. V gene TRBV21-1 combines with J gene TRBJ2-7; TRBD1, the D gene given by the table, was not confirmed from the DNA. TRBV21-1 is described as a pseudogene. CDR3 length: 16 amino acids. CDR3 protein: CASSKEGQPYSYEQYF. Written as DNA, the CDR3 is TGTGCCAGCAGCAAAGAGGGACAACCATACTCCTACGAGCAGTACTTC.

The V call is TRBV5-1, the J call TRBJ2-3; D uncertain. This CDR3 region has 15 residues. V dropped 4 bases and J dropped 3 bases, with 15 bases sitting between them. Germline CDR1 and CDR2: SGHRS and YFSETQ. CDR3: CASSEPMERTDTQYF. CDR3 bases: TGCGCCAGCAGCGAGCCTATGGAGAGGACAGATACGCAGTATTTT.

V is TRBV6-5 and J is TRBJ1-3; D gene uncertain. This CDR3 is built from 13 residues. Trimming removed 8 bases from V and 4 bases from J, with 12 bases in between. Germline CDR1 MNHEY, CDR2 SVGAGI. CDR3 amino acids: CASAQLLGNTIYF. CDR3 sequence (DNA): TGTGCCAGCGCACAGCTACTGGGAAACACCATATATTTT.

The chain recombines TRBV4-1 with TRBJ2-7, with unresolved D. The germline V gene has CDR1 MGHRA and CDR2 YSYEKL. There are 14 residues in the CDR3. Between the trimmed V and J ends, which lost 1 base and 0 bases, there was a span of 7 bases. The CDR3 DNA follows: TGCGCCAGCAGCCAAGGGCGGAGCTCCTACGAGCAGTACTTC. Protein product: CASSQGRSSYEQYF.

The rearrangement joins TRBV5-4 to TRBJ1-3, with 8 bases fitting TRBD1. Germline values: CDR1 SGHNT, CDR2 YYREEE (reference sequence). V was clipped by 2 bases and J by 9 bases; unmatched bases: 10. This CDR3 has 15 amino acids. CDR3 bases: TGTGCCAGCAGCTTACAGGGGGTGAACGAACGCACCATATATTTT. Protein: CASSLQGVNERTIYF. The whole variable domain, remainder taken from reference TRBV5-4 and TRBJ1-3, is ETGVTQSPTHLIKTRGQQVTLRCSSQSGHNTVSWYQQALGQGPQFIFQYYREEENGRGNFPPRFSGLQFPNYSSELNVNALELDDSALYLCASSLQGVNERTIYFGEGSWLTVV.

V gene TRBV2 combines with J gene TRBJ1-4; no definite D call. The CDR3 runs 14 residues. Deletions cut 6 bases from V and 5 bases from J, with 13 bases between. Germline values: CDR1 SNHLY, CDR2 FYNNEI. The CDR3 bases are TGTGCCAGCAGCTCCCCGGCGGTAAATGAAAAACTGTTTTTT. Its protein product is CASSSPAVNEKLFF. The whole variable domain, filled in from reference TRBV2 and TRBJ1-4, reads EPEVTQTPSHQVTQMGQEVILRCVPISNHLYFYWYRQILGQKVEFLVSFYNNEISEKSEIFDDQFSVERPDGSNFTLKIRSTKLEDSAMYFCASSSPAVNEKLFFGSGTQLSVL.

V is TRBV5-4 and J is TRBJ2-4; 8 bases line up with TRBD1. The CDR3 is 15 amino acids. Germline values: CDR1 SGHNT, CDR2 YYREEE (reference sequence). Trimming at V came to 4 bases and at J to 4 bases, leaving 7 bases not matched to a gene. CDR3 region: CASSTADRAKNIQYF. The CDR3, as DNA: TGTGCCAGCAGCACCGCGGACAGGGCGAAAAACATTCAGTACTTC.

The genes are TRBV30 and TRBJ1-6, with 9 nucleotides matching TRBD1. The V segment lost 5 bases and the J segment 6 bases; nucleotides outside the gene matches: 2. Germline V lookup: CDR1 GTSNPN, CDR2 SVGIG (reference sequence). The CDR3 totals 13 residues. The CDR3 loop reads CAWQGQGNSPLHF. Written as DNA, the CDR3 is TGTGCCTGGCAGGGACAGGGTAATTCACCCCTCCACTTT.

This chain uses TRBV10-3 with TRBJ2-6; D perhaps matches TRBD1 (6 bases). Trimming cost V 4 bases and J 3 bases, with 7 bases left between them. Looked up from germline, CDR1 is ENHRY and CDR2 is SYGVKD. The CDR3 is made up of 14 amino acids. The CDR3 loop reads CAISAGVGANVLTF. CDR3 nucleotide sequence: TGTGCCATCAGTGCAGGGGTTGGGGCCAACGTCCTGACTTTC.

CDR3 nucleotide sequence: TGTGCCAGCAGTTTCCGGCTAGCGGTGAACACAGATACGCAGTATTTT. Translation gives CASSFRLAVNTDTQYF. The chain employs TRBV27 and TRBJ2-3, with 7 bases matching TRBD2. Per the germline V gene, CDR1 is MNHEY and CDR2 is SMNVEV (reference sequence). This CDR3 comprises 16 residues. V shed 3 bases, J shed 2 bases, and the junction held 8 bases outside the gene matches.

The chain links TRBV7-9 to TRBJ2-5; maybe TRBD1 (6 bases). Trimming removed 4 bases from V and 1 base from J, with 10 bases in between. Germline V lookup: CDR1 SEHNR, CDR2 FQNEAQ (reference sequence). This CDR3 is 14 amino acids long. The CDR3 sequence is CASSSHRAQETQYF. The CDR3 coding sequence is TGTGCCAGCAGCTCGCACAGGGCCCAAGAGACCCAGTACTTC. The whole variable domain, remainder taken from reference TRBV7-9 and TRBJ2-5, is DTGVSQNPRHKITKRGQNVTFRCDPISEHNRLYWYRQTLGQGPEFLTYFQNEAQLEKSRLLSDRFSAERPKGSFSTLEIQRTEQGDSAMYLCASSSHRAQETQYFGPGTRLLVL.

J is TRBJ1-1 and V is TRBV12-3 or TRBV12-4, with D possibly being TRBD1 (5 bases). V shed 2 bases and J shed 4 bases, with 8 bases lying between them. The CDR3 totals 13 residues. The CDR3 DNA is TGTGCCAGCAGTTTAAAACAGGCCACTGAAGCTTTCTTT. It specifies CASSLKQATEAFF.

V usage is TRBV15 and J usage is TRBJ1-5; D remains unclear. The CDR3 contains 17 residues. Germline CDR1 and CDR2: LNHNV and YYDKDF (reference sequence). Trimming took off 0 bases at V and 9 bases at J, with 21 bases between the two ends. The CDR3 sequence is CATSRDWLPGSRWPQHF. DNA for the CDR3: TGTGCCACCAGCAGAGACTGGTTGCCGGGGTCCCGATGGCCCCAGCATTTT.

The chain is built from TRBV5-4 and TRBJ1-2, with 9 bases fitting TRBD1. The germline gives CDR1 SGHNT, CDR2 YYREEE (reference sequence). The trim removed 5 bases at V and 3 bases at J, leaving 5 bases unmatched. This CDR3 comprises 14 residues. The CDR3 bases are TGTGCCAGCAGAGTGAGGGACAGGGACTATGGCTACACCTTC. Protein product: CASRVRDRDYGYTF. Full variable domain (outside the CDR3, taken from reference TRBV5-4 and TRBJ1-2): ETGVTQSPTHLIKTRGQQVTLRCSSQSGHNTVSWYQQALGQGPQFIFQYYREEENGRGNFPPRFSGLQFPNYSSELNVNALELDDSALYLCASRVRDRDYGYTFGSGTRLTVV.

The chain couples TRBV7-9 to TRBJ2-3, with D perhaps matching TRBD2 (7 bases). CDR3 length equals 15 residues. Germline V gives CDR1 SEHNR, CDR2 FQNEAQ (reference sequence). The V gene lost 5 bases and the J gene lost 3 bases, with 15 bases spanning the gap. CDR3 DNA: TGTGCCAGCAGCCCGGAGGGGGGAGGGACAGATACGCAGTATTTT. Translation gives CASSPEGGGTDTQYF.

The V and J genes are TRBV27 and TRBJ1-1; D is possibly TRBD1 (6 bases). Trimming shortened V by 4 bases and J by 1 base, and 13 bases separated the two germline ends. CDR1 is MNHEY, CDR2 SMNVEV, per germline (reference sequence). The CDR3 runs 15 residues. CDR3 sequence reads: CASSSYRAANTEAFF. Here the CDR3 DNA reads TGTGCCAGCAGTTCATACAGGGCCGCGAACACTGAAGCTTTCTTT.

The V and J genes are TRBV7-9 and TRBJ1-4; a weak D match, TRBD1 (5 bases). Germline V gene data show CDR1 as SEHNR and CDR2 as FQNEAQ (reference sequence). The V end lost 7 bases, the J end lost 5 bases, and 14 bases lay between the germline ends. The CDR3 contains 14 residues. The CDR3 DNA follows: TGTGCCAGCACCCCAGGGAGGAGGAATGAAAAACTGTTTTTT. It translates to CASTPGRRNEKLFF.

V gene TRBV10-3 combines with J gene TRBJ2-1; 10 bases match TRBD2. V was clipped by 4 bases and J by 3 bases; unmatched bases: 3. Germline V CDR1 and CDR2: ENHRY, SYGVKD. The CDR3 has 15 residues. The CDR3 spells CAISGLAGIYNEQFF. The CDR3 DNA sequence: TGTGCCATCAGTGGACTAGCGGGTATCTACAATGAGCAGTTCTTC.

The V and J genes are TRBV29-1 and TRBJ2-1, with 9 bases identical to TRBD2. The CDR3 totals 13 residues. Per germline, CDR1 SQVTM and CDR2 ANQGSEA. V dropped 5 bases and J dropped 8; count of bases not matched to a gene: 7. The CDR3 here is CSVPREGLDEQFF. The CDR3 nucleotides read TGCAGCGTTCCGCGGGAGGGCCTAGATGAGCAGTTCTTC.